This paragraph reports one T cell receptor beta chain. Its antigen remains unidentified. The sample originates from a study of early stage breast cancer tumors. Study-level background: Among approximately twelve ER+/PR+/HER2- tumors, eight were ductal, four lobular. Each sample averaged approximately 10-fold read coverage.

Trimming removed 5 bases from V and 5 bases from J, with 7 bases in between. Germline V gene sequence: CDR1 KGHSH, CDR2 LQKENI. CDR3 length: 11 amino acids. Blood replicates held 0.5 ug DNA, tumor or normal breast approximately 1.5 ug, two each. Assay: immunoSEQ multiplex PCR; the TCRdb copy retains only in-frame clones and omits some. The data show a few thousand clones, 65% to 80% seen once. Notes on the study in general: Tumor and normal breast were distinguished via blood comparison in most of the 16 patients.

This receptor was identified in a person aged 55 to 75 with breast cancer. This chain links TRBV18 with TRBJ2-7; unclear D gene. The sample comprised normal breast tissue next to the tumor. The CDR3 region has the DNA TGTGCCAGCTCAACTTCCCACGAGCAGTACTTC. Amino acids: CASSTSHEQYF.